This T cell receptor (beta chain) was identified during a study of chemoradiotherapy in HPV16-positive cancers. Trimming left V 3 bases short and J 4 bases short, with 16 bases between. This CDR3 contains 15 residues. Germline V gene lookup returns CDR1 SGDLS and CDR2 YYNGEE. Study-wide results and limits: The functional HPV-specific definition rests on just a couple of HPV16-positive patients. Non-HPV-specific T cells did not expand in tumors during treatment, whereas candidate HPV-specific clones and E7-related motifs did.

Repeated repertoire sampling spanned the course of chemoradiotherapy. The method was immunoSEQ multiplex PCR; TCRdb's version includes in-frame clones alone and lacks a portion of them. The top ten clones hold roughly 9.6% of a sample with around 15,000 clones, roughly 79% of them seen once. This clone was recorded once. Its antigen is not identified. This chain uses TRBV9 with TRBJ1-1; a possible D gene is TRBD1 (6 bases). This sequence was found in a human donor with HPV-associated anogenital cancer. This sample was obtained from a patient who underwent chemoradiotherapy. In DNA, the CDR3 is TGTGCCAGCAGCGCTTTGACAGGTGGAGTCACTGAAGCTTTCTTT. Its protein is CASSALTGGVTEAFF.